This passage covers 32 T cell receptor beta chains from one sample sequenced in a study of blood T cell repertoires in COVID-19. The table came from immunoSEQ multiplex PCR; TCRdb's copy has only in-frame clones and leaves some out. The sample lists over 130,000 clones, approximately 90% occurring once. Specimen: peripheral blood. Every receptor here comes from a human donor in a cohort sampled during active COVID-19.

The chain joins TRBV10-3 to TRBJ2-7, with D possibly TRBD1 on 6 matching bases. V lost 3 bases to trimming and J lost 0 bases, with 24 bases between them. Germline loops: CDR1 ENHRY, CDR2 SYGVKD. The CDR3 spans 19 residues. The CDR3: CAISEDVRGIIYLSYEQYF. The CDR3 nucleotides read TGTGCCATCAGTGAAGACGTTAGGGGGATAATATACCTCTCCTACGAGCAGTACTTC.

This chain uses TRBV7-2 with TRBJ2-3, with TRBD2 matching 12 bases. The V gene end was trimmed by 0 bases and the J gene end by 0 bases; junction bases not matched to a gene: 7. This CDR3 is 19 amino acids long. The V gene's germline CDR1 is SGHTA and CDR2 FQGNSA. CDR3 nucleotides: TGTGCCAGCAGCTTAGCCCCAGGACTAGCGGGGTGGAGCACAGATACGCAGTATTTT. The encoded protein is CASSLAPGLAGWSTDTQYF.

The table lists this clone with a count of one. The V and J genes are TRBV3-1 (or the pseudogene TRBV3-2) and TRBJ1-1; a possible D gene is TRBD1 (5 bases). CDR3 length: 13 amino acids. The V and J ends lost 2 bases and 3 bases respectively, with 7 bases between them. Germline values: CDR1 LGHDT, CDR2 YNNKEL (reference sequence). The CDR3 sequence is CASSQPTDTEAFF. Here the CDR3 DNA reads TGTGCCAGCAGCCAACCGACAGACACTGAAGCTTTCTTT.

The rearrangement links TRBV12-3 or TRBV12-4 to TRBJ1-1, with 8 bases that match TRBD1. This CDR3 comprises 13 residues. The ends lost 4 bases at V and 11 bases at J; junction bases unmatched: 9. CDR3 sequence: CASSSSTQGAAFF. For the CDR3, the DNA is TGTGCCAGCAGTTCCTCGACCCAGGGGGCGGCTTTCTTT.

The CDR3 sequence is CASSLQGGRNTEAFF. In nucleotides, the CDR3 is TGTGCCAGCAGCTTACAGGGGGGACGGAACACTGAAGCTTTCTTT. The J gene is TRBJ1-1, the V gene TRBV7-2, with 7 bases identical to TRBD1. The trim removed 2 bases at V and 1 base at J, leaving 4 bases unmatched. Per germline, CDR1 SGHTA and CDR2 FQGNSA. The CDR3 contains 15 residues.

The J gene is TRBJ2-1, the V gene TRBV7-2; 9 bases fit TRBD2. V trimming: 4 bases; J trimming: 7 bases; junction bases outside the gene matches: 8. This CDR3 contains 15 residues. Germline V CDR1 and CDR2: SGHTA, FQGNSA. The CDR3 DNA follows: TGTGCCAGCAGCTCCCCGGGACTAGCCGGAAATGAGCAGTTCTTC. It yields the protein CASSSPGLAGNEQFF.

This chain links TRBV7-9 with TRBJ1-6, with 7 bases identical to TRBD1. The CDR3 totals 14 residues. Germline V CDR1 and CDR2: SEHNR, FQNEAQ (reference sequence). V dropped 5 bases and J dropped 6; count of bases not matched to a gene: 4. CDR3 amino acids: CASSIQGSNSPLHF. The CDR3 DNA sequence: TGTGCCAGCAGCATACAGGGGTCTAATTCACCCCTCCACTTT.

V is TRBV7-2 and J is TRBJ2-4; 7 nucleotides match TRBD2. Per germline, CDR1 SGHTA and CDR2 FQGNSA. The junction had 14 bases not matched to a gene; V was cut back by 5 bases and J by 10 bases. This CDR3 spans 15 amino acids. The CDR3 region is CASSPPPAGVGIQYF. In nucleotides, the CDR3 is TGTGCCAGCAGCCCCCCCCCGGCGGGGGTCGGGATTCAGTACTTC.

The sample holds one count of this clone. CDR3 nucleotide sequence: TGTGCCAGCAGCTGGGACTCGAACACCGGGGAGCTGTTTTTT. Amino acids: CASSWDSNTGELFF. The chain is built from TRBV7-9 and TRBJ2-2; TRBD2 is a possible D gene (6 bases). CDR3 size: 14 residues. The V and J ends lost 4 bases and 0 bases respectively, with 6 bases between them. From germline, CDR1 is SEHNR and CDR2 FQNEAQ (reference sequence).

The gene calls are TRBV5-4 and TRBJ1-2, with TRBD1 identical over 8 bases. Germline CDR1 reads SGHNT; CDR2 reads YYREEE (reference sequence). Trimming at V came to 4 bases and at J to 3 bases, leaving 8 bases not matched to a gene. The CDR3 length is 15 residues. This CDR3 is CASSDAPQGDYGYTF. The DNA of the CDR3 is TGTGCCAGCAGCGACGCACCACAGGGGGACTATGGCTACACCTTC.

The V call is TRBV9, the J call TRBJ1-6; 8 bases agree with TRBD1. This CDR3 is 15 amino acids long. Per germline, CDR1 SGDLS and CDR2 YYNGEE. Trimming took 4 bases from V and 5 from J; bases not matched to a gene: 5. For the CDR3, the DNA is TGTGCCAGCAGCCCACGGACAGGGAATAATTCACCCCTCCACTTT. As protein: CASSPRTGNNSPLHF.

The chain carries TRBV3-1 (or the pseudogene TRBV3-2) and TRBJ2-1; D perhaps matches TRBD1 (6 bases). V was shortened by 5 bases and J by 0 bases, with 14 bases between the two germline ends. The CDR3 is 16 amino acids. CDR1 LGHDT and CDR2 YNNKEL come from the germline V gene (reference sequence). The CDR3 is CASSSRDTNSYNEQFF. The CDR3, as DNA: TGTGCCAGCAGCAGCCGGGACACCAACTCCTACAATGAGCAGTTCTTC.

CDR3 sequence reads: CASSQELAVGGRSGNTIYF. The CDR3 DNA sequence: TGTGCCAGCAGCCAAGAATTGGCGGTTGGGGGCCGCTCTGGAAACACCATATATTTT. This sequence joins TRBV3-1 (or the pseudogene TRBV3-2) and TRBJ1-3; tentatively, D is TRBD1 (6 bases). The V end lost 0 bases, the J end lost 0 bases, and 18 bases lay between the germline ends. Germline assignment: CDR1 LGHDT and CDR2 YNNKEL (reference sequence). The CDR3 has 19 amino acids.

The CDR3: CATTGGDSGNTEAFF. The CDR3 coding sequence is TGTGCCACAACAGGGGGCGACTCGGGGAACACTGAAGCTTTCTTT. The gene calls are TRBV10-3 and TRBJ1-1; TRBD1 matches at 9 bases. This CDR3 is built from 15 residues. From germline, CDR1 is ENHRY and CDR2 SYGVKD. The J segment lost 1 base and the V segment lost 10 bases, leaving 10 bases of the junction unmatched.

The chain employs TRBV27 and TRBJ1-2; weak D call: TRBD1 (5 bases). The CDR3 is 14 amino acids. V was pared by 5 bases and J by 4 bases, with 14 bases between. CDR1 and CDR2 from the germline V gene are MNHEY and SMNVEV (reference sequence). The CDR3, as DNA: TGTGCCAGCAGTCCCACCTCAGGGCCCTATGGCTACACCTTC. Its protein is CASSPTSGPYGYTF.

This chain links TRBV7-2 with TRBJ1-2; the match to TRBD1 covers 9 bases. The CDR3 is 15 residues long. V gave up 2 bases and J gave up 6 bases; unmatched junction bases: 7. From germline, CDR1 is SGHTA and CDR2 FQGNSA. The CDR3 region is CASSLLGQGSDGYTF. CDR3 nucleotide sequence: TGTGCCAGCAGCTTATTGGGACAGGGTTCTGATGGCTACACCTTC.

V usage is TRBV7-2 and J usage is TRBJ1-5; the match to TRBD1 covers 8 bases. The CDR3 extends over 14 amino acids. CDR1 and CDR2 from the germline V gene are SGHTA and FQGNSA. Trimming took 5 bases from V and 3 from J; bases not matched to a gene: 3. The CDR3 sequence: CASSLDRDNQPQHF. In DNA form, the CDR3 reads TGTGCCAGCAGCCTGGACAGGGACAATCAGCCCCAGCATTTT.

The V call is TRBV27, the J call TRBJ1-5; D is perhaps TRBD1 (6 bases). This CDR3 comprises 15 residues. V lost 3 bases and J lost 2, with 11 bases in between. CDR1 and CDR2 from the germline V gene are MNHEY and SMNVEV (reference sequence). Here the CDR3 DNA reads TGTGCCAGCAGTTTCCTCAACAGGGGCAATCAGCCCCAGCATTTT. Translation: CASSFLNRGNQPQHF.

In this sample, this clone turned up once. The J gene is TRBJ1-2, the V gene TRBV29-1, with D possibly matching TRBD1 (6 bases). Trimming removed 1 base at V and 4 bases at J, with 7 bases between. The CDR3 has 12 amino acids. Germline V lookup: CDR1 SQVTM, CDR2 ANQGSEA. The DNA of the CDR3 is TGCAGCGTTGAAGGGACAGTCTATGGCTACACCTTC. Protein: CSVEGTVYGYTF.

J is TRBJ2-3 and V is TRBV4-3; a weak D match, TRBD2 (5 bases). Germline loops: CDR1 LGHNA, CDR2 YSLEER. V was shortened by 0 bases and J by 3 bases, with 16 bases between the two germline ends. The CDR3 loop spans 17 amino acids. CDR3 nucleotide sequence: TGCGCCAGCAGCCAAGACTCTTTAGCCGGAGGAACAGATACGCAGTATTTT. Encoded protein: CASSQDSLAGGTDTQYF.

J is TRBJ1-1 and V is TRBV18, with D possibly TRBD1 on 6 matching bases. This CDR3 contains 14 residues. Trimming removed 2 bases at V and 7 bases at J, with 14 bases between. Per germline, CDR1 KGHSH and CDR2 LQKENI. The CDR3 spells CASSPSGQTIEAFF. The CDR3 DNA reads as TGTGCCAGCTCACCATCCGGACAGACCATTGAAGCTTTCTTT.

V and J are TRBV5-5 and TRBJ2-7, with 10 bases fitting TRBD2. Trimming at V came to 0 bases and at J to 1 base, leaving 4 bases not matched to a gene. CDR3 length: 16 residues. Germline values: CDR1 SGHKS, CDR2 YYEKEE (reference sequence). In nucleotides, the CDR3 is TGTGCCAGCAGCTTGGAACTAGCGGGGATGTCCTACGAGCAGTACTTC. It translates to CASSLELAGMSYEQYF.

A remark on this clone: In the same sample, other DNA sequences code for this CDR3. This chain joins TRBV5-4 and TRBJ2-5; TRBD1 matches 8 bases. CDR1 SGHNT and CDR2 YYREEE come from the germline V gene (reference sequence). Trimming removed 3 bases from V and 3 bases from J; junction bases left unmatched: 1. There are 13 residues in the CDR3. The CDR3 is CASSSDREETQYF. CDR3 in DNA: TGTGCCAGCAGCTCGGACAGGGAAGAGACCCAGTACTTC.

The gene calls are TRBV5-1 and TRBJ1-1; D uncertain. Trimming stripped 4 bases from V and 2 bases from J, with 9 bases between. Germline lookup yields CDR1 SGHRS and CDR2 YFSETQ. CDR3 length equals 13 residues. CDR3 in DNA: TGCGCCAGCAGCGAAACAACAAACACTGAAGCTTTCTTT. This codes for CASSETTNTEAFF.

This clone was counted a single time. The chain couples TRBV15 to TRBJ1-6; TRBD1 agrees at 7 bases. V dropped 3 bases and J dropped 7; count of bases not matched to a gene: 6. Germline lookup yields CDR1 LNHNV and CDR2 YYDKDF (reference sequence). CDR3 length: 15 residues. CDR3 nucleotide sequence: TGTGCCACCAGCAGTACCAGGGGGGAGAATTCACCCCTCCACTTT. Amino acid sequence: CATSSTRGENSPLHF. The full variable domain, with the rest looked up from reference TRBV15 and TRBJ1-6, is DAMVIQNPRYQVTQFGKPVTLSCSQTLNHNVMYWYQQKSSQAPKLLFHYYDKDFNNEADTPDNFQSRRPNTSFCFLDIRSPGLGDTAMYLCATSSTRGENSPLHFGNGTRLTVT.

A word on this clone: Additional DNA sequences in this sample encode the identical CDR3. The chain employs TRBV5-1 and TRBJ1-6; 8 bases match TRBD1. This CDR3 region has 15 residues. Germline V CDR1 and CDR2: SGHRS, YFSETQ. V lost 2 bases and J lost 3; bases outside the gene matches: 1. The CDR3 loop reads CASSFGQGYNSPLHF. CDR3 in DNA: TGCGCCAGCAGCTTCGGACAGGGCTATAATTCACCCCTCCACTTT.

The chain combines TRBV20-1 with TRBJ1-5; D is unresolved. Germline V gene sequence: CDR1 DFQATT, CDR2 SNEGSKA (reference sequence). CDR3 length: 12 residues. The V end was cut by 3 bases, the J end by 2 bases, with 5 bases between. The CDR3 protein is CSASGGNQPQHF. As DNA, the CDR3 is TGCAGTGCTAGTGGAGGCAATCAGCCCCAGCATTTT.

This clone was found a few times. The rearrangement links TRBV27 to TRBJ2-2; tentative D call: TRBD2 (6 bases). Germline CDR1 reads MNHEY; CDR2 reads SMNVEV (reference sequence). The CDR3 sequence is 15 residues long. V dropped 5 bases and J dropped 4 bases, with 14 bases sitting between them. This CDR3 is CASSVTRLGTGELFF. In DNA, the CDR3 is TGTGCCAGCAGTGTGACTAGGCTGGGCACCGGGGAGCTGTTTTTT.

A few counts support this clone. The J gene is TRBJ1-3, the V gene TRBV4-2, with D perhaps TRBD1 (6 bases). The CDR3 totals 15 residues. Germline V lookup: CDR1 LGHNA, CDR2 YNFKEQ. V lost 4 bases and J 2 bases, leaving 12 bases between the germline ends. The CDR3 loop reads CASSPRDTAGNTIYF. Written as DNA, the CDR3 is TGTGCCAGCAGCCCCAGGGACACGGCTGGAAACACCATATATTTT.

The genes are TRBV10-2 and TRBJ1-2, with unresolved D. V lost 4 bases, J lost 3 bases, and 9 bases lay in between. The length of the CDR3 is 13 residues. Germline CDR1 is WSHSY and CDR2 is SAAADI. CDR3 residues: CASSAQVYYGYTF. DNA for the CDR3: TGCGCCAGCAGTGCTCAGGTTTACTATGGCTACACCTTC.

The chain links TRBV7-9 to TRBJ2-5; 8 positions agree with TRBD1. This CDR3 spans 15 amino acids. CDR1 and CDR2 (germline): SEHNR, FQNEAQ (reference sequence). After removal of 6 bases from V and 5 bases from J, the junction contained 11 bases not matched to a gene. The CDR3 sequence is CASRPPTGVGETQYF. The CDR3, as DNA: TGTGCCAGCAGACCTCCGACAGGGGTGGGGGAGACCCAGTACTTC.

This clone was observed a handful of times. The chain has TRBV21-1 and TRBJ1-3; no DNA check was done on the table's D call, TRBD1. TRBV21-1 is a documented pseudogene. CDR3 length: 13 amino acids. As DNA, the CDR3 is TGTGCCAGCCTCAGGTTCTCTGGAAACACCATATATTTT. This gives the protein CASLRFSGNTIYF.